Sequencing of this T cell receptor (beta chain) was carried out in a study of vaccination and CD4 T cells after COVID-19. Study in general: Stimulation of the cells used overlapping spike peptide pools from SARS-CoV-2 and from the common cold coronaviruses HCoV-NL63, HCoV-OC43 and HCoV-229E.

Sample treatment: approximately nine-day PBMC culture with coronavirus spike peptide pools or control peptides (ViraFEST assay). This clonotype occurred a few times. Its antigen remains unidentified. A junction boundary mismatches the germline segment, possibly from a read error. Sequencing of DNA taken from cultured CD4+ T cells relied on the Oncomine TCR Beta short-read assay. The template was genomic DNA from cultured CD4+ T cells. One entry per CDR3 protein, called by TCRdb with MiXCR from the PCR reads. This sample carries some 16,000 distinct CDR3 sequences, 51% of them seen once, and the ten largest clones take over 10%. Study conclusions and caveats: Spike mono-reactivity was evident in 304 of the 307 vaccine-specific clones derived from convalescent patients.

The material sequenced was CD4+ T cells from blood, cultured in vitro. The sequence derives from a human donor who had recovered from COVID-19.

The DNA of the CDR3 is TGTGCTAGCAGCTTACGCCCAGGGGTACGGGGTGAGACCCAGTACTTC. It translates to CASSLRPGVRGETQYF. The rearrangement joins TRBV7-7 to TRBJ2-5, with TRBD1 as a possible D gene (6 bases). This CDR3 region has 16 residues. Germline values: CDR1 SSHAT, CDR2 FNYEAQ (reference sequence).